This T cell receptor (beta chain) was found in a study of CD8+ T cells in alopecia areata. Study-wide findings and caveats: Lesional scalp displayed greater clonality than normal scalp, most notably in alopecia totalis/universalis. Patients displayed less clarity in TCR sharing than mice, a finding possibly related to HLA.

In regard to this clone: Its antigen is currently unknown. The sample has other DNA sequences that encode this CDR3 too.

Individuals with alopecia areata gave both lesional scalp punch biopsies and peripheral blood for collection. The CDR3 spans 13 residues. Trimming pared 6 bases from V and 7 bases from J, leaving 13 bases between. Looked up from germline, CDR1 is LNHDA and CDR2 is SQIVND (reference sequence). Sequencing used cDNA as its template, made by extracting RNA and reverse transcribing it. Method: immunoSEQ multiplex PCR; TCRdb's copy keeps in-frame clones and lacks some. This sample yields approximately 30,000 clones, of which 55% are seen a single time; 40% belongs to the top ten. This rearrangement joins TRBV19 to TRBJ1-5; D not certain. Sequenced: NKG2D-high CD8+ T cells sorted from blood. This TCR derives from a human donor with alopecia areata. As DNA, the CDR3 is TGTGCCAGTAGCTCGACACTGGGGCAGCCCCAGCATTTT. It codes for CASSSTLGQPQHF.